Below, 11 T cell receptor beta chains from the same sample are listed, as sequenced in a study of blood T cell repertoires in COVID-19. Data came from immunoSEQ multiplex PCR; TCRdb stores just in-frame clones and leaves some out. This repertoire shows more than 300,000 clones, around 87% found once; its top ten account for about 10%. Sequenced input: peripheral blood. These receptor sequences come from a woman in her 30s with COVID-19, enrolled during active disease.

The CDR3 nucleotides read TGTGCCAGCACCCAGAAACAGGGGAACACGGCTGAAGCTTTCTTT. Residues: CASTQKQGNTAEAFF. The chain combines TRBV11-1 with TRBJ1-1, with TRBD1 identical over 7 bases. Germline V gives CDR1 SGHAT, CDR2 FQDESV (reference sequence). With 7 bases clipped from V and 6 bases from J, the junction kept 14 bases outside the gene matches. The CDR3 has 15 residues.

The rearrangement links TRBV7-3 to TRBJ2-5, with 7 bases identical to TRBD2. After removal of 5 bases from V and 2 bases from J, the junction contained 11 bases not matched to a gene. The CDR3 contains 16 residues. Germline-derived CDR1 and CDR2 are SGHTA and FQGTGA. The chain's CDR3 is CASSPTPLAAQETQYF. The CDR3 DNA sequence: TGTGCCAGCAGCCCAACCCCGCTAGCGGCTCAAGAGACCCAGTACTTC.

The chain has TRBV25-1 and TRBJ2-3; 9 bases match TRBD1. This CDR3 spans 13 amino acids. Germline trimming cut 8 bases from V and 3 bases from J; bases unmatched to any gene: 3. From germline, CDR1 is MGHDK and CDR2 SYGVNS. CDR3 nucleotide sequence: TGTGCCAGCGAGACAGGGGGAACAGATACGCAGTATTTT. The encoded protein is CASETGGTDTQYF.

The CDR3 is CATSSDRGQLTDTQYF. For the CDR3, the DNA is TGTGCCACCAGCAGTGATCGGGGACAACTCACAGATACGCAGTATTTT. The V and J genes are TRBV15 and TRBJ2-3, with D possibly matching TRBD1 (6 bases). The CDR3 covers 16 residues. The V end was cut by 3 bases, the J end by 2 bases, with 15 bases between. The germline V gene encodes CDR1 LNHNV and CDR2 YYDKDF (reference sequence).

This chain joins TRBV4-1 and TRBJ1-1; D not certain. Trimming cost V 0 bases and J 4 bases, with 12 bases left between them. CDR3 length: 15 amino acids. The germline CDR1 and CDR2 sequences are MGHRA and YSYEKL. CDR3 residues: CASSQEGRSGTEAFF. DNA of the CDR3: TGCGCCAGCAGCCAAGAGGGGAGGTCCGGCACTGAAGCTTTCTTT.

The chain couples TRBV28 to TRBJ2-7; perhaps TRBD2 as D (5 bases). V was shortened by 3 bases and J by 2 bases, with 8 bases between the two germline ends. CDR3 length equals 13 residues. The germline V gene has CDR1 MDHEN and CDR2 SYDVKM. The CDR3, as DNA: TGTGCCAGCAGTTTGCGAGCGGCCTACGAGCAGTACTTC. Its protein is CASSLRAAYEQYF.

The CDR3: CAISGAGWDTQYF. The CDR3 nucleotides are TGTGCCATCAGTGGGGCGGGATGGGATACGCAGTATTTT. This chain links TRBV10-3 with TRBJ2-3, with D possibly TRBD2 on 6 matching bases. Per germline, CDR1 ENHRY and CDR2 SYGVKD. This CDR3 contains 13 residues. Trimming left V 4 bases short and J 6 bases short, with 11 bases between.

With regard to this clone: Other DNA sequences of this sample code for an identical CDR3. This chain links TRBV5-1 with TRBJ2-2; 10 bases align to TRBD2. Germline CDR1 is SGHRS and CDR2 is YFSETQ. The V and J ends lost 4 bases and 1 base, in that order; junction bases with no gene match: 4. There are 16 residues in the CDR3. The CDR3 reads CASSGTSGKNTGELFF. The CDR3, as DNA: TGCGCCAGCAGCGGAACTAGCGGGAAGAACACCGGGGAGCTGTTTTTT.

The chain has TRBV27 and TRBJ2-6; D call uncertain. Trimming shortened V by 6 bases and J by 2 bases, and 5 bases separated the two germline ends. The V gene's germline CDR1 is MNHEY and CDR2 SMNVEV (reference sequence). The CDR3 runs to 13 residues. The CDR3 DNA sequence: TGTGCCAGCAGGCCGGCTGGGGCCAACGTCCTGACTTTC. Its translation is CASRPAGANVLTF.

This chain links TRBV30 with TRBJ1-6; a possible D gene is TRBD1 (5 bases). Trimming took 0 bases from V and 7 from J, leaving 13 bases between them. Germline V gene sequence: CDR1 GTSNPN, CDR2 SVGIG (reference sequence). The CDR3 is 15 residues long. CDR3 amino acids: CAWSVLGEGNSPLHF. As DNA, the CDR3 is TGTGCCTGGAGTGTACTAGGGGAGGGAAATTCACCCCTCCACTTT.

The sample holds one count of this clone. The chain is built from TRBV27 and TRBJ2-5, with TRBD2 identical over 12 bases. The length of the CDR3 is 15 residues. V lost 5 bases to trimming and J lost 5 bases; unmatched junction nucleotides: 6. Looked up from germline, CDR1 is MNHEY and CDR2 is SMNVEV (reference sequence). CDR3 nucleotide sequence: TGTGCCAGCAGTCCGACTAGCGGGAGATGGGAGACCCAGTACTTC. Translating gives CASSPTSGRWETQYF.